The clone carrying this TCR beta chain came up a few times. The CDR3 is 11 amino acids. Germline values: CDR1 SQVTM, CDR2 ANQGSEA. After removal of 7 bases from V and 10 bases from J, the junction contained 8 bases not matched to a gene. With iRepertoire HTBI primers and Arm-PCR of CDR3 regions, TCR beta libraries were built. TCRdb reanalysed the multiplex PCR reads using MiXCR and keeps one entry per CDR3 protein. The sample includes 600,000 to 850,000 distinct CDR3 sequences, roughly 30% seen only once; the top ten take about two fifths. The data are from a study of regulatory T cells in long-lasting Graves disease. This sample's time point: persistent/refractory GD, antithyroid drugs over 5 years with positive TRAb. The TCR library used RNA extracted from PBMCs.

The receptor comes from a female donor with Graves disease. The sequencing used peripheral blood mononuclear cells (PBMCs), collected when the disease was refractory, from a patient treated with antithyroid drugs. The genes are TRBV29-1 and TRBJ1-1; 8 nucleotides agree with TRBD1. The CDR3 protein is CSAGQGPTAFF. In nucleotides, the CDR3 is TGCAGCGCTGGACAGGGACCTACAGCTTTCTTT.